This TCR beta chain was profiled in a study of a mutant IDH1 vaccine in newly diagnosed glioma. Study details: Patients previously underwent radiotherapy, temozolomide, or both, and most underwent both. Points from the study as a whole: Patients mounted vaccine-induced immune responses in approximately 93% of cases. Pseudoprogression looked unconnected to shifts in top peripheral T cell clonotypes.

This clone occurred a few times. Its matching antigen is unknown. V lost 0 bases and J 0 bases, leaving 12 bases between the germline ends. In germline, CDR1 is SGHDT, CDR2 YYEEEE. The CDR3 consists of 16 residues. Time point noted: baseline, week 1 (first vaccination visit). Treatment meaning: pre-vaccination baseline after standard-of-care therapy. The donors had new WHO grade 3 or 4 astrocytomas; these were IDH1-mutant and ATRX-lost. TCRdb's copy holds only in-frame clones and misses some; the assay was immunoSEQ multiplex PCR. Counted here are 15,000 or so clones, 70% to 80% occurring once; the ten biggest clones make up less than 12%.

The TCR comes from a man aged 35-49 years with glioma. The chain joins TRBV5-6 to TRBJ1-1; TRBD1 might be the D (5 bases). The sequencing used PBMCs, collected from a glioma patient treated with radiotherapy, temozolomide or both. CDR3 DNA: TGTGCCAGCAGCTTGGCGCGGGGGGAGGTGAACACTGAAGCTTTCTTT. This sequence encodes CASSLARGEVNTEAFF.